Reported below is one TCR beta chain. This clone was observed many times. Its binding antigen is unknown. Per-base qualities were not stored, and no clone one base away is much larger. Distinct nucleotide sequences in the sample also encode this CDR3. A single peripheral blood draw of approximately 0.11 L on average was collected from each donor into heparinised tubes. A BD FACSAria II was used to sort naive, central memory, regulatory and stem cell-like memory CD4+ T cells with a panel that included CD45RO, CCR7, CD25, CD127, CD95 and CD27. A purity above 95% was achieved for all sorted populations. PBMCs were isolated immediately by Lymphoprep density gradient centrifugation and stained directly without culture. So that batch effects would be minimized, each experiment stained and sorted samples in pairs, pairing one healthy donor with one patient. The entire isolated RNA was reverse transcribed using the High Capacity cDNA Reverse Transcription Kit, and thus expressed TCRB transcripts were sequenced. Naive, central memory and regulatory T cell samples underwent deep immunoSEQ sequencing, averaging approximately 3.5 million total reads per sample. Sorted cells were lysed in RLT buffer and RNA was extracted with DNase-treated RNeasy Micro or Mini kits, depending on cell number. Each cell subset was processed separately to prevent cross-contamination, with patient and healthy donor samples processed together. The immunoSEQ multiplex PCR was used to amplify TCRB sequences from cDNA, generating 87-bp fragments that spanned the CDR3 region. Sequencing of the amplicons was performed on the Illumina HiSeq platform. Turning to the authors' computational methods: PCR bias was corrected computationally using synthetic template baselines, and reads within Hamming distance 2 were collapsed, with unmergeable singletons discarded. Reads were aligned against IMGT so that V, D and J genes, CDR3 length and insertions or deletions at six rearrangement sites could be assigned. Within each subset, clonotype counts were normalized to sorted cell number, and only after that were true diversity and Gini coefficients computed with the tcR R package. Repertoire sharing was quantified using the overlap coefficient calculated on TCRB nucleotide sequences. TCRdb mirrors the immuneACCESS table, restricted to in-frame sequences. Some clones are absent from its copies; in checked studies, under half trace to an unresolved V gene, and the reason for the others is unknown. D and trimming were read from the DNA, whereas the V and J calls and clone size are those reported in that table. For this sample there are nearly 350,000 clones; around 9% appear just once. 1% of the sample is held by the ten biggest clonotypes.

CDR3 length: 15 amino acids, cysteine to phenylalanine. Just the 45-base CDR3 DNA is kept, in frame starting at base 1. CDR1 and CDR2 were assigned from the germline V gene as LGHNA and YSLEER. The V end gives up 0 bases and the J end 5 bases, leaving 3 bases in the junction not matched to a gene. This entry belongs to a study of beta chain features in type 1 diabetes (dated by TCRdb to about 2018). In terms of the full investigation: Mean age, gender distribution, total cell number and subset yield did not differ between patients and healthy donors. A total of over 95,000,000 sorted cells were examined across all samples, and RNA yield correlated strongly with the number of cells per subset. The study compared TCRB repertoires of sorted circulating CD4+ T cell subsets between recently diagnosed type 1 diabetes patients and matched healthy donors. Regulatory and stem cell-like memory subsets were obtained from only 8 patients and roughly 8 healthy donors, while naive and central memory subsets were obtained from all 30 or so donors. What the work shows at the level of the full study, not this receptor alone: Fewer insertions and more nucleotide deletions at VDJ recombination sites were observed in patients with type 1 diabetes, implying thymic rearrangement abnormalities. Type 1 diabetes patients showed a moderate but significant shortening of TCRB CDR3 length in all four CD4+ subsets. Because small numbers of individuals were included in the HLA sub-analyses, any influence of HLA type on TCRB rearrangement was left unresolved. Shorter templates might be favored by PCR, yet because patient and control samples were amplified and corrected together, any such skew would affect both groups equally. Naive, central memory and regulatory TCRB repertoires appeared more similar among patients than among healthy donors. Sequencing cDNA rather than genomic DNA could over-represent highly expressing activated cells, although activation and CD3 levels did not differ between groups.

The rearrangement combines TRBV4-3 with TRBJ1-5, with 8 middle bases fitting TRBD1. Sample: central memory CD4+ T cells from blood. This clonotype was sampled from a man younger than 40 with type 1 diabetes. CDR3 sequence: CASSQDPTGDQPQHF. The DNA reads TGCGCCAGCAGCCAAGACCCGACAGGGGATCAGCCCCAGCATTTT.